The rows below give T cell receptor beta chains drawn from one sample of a study of blood T cells in healthy people across ages. TCRdb reprocessed the 5' RACE reads via MiXCR and lists one record per CDR3 protein. The table has about 540,000 distinct CDR3 sequences, around 24% seen once. The same data also contributed to another study, on T cells of mothers and their children.

The sample taken for sequencing was blood. The receptors here all came from a boy between 10 and 17 years old in good health. CDR3s include the opening cysteine and the closing phenylalanine or tryptophan. A D gene is named only where the DNA matches it firmly. Clone size is given for some rows only: seen once, a few or many times, or a class if the clone is expanded.

D,J,size,V,DNA,CDR3
NA,TRBJ1-1,NA,TRBV14,TGTGCCAGCAGCCGACGCATTAGGGGTATCTCTGAAGCTTTCTTT,CASSRRIRGISEAFF
NA,TRBJ2-7,NA,TRBV7-2,TGTGCCAGCAGCTTAGAGGCAGGCTGGGACGAGCAGTACTTC,CASSLEAGWDEQYF
NA,TRBJ2-1,NA,TRBV28,TGTGCCAGCAGTTCCCTCGCAGGGAATGAGCAGTTCTTC,CASSSLAGNEQFF
NA,TRBJ2-1,NA,TRBV7-8,TGTGCCAGCAATGGCAGGGAGGCGTACAATGAGCAGTTCTTC,CASNGREAYNEQFF
NA,TRBJ2-7,NA,TRBV7-2,TGTGCCAGCAGCCCACCCTCGTTGAGACGCAGAACCTACGAGCAGTACTTC,CASSPPSLRRRTYEQYF
NA,TRBJ2-4,NA,TRBV20-1,TGCAGTGCCATGGACATAGCCAAAAACATTCAGTACTTC,CSAMDIAKNIQYF
NA,TRBJ1-4,NA,TRBV6-6,TGTGCCAGCAGTATGGGTGGCCGGCTAACTAATGAAAAACTGTTTTTT,CASSMGGRLTNEKLFF
TRBD1,TRBJ2-1,NA,TRBV30,TGTGCCTGGAGTGAAGGGGGCCGGACCGATGAGCAGTTCTTC,CAWSEGGRTDEQFF
NA,TRBJ2-3,few,TRBV9,TGTGCCAGCAGCGAGCAAGGCAGGAGCACAGATACGCAGTATTTT,CASSEQGRSTDTQYF
TRBD1,TRBJ1-2,NA,TRBV10-3,TGTGCCATCAGTGAGTTTGGGACAGGGGGACTCTATGGCTACACCTTC,CAISEFGTGGLYGYTF
NA,TRBJ1-4,NA,TRBV15,TGTGCCACCAGCAGAGATGCCGAACCGGGGGAAAAACTGTTTTTT,CATSRDAEPGEKLFF
TRBD1,TRBJ1-4,few,TRBV6-5,TGTGCCAGCACCTCGTGGACAGGGGGGGGTGAAAAACTGTTTTTT,CASTSWTGGGEKLFF
NA,TRBJ2-3,NA,TRBV6-2/TRBV6-3,TGTGCCAGCAGTTCAGCTTATTCAGATACGCAGTATTTT,CASSSAYSDTQYF
TRBD1,TRBJ1-6,many,TRBV28,TGTGCCAGCAGTCCCCTGGACAGGGCTGACTATAATTCACCCCTCCACTTT,CASSPLDRADYNSPLHF
TRBD1,TRBJ1-3,few,TRBV9,TGTGCCAGCAGCGTAGGGCGACAGGGGAGAGGAAACACCATATATTTT,CASSVGRQGRGNTIYF
NA,TRBJ1-5,NA,TRBV27,TGTGCCAGCAGACCCCAGGGCTACAATCAGCCCCAGCATTTT,CASRPQGYNQPQHF
NA,TRBJ2-1,NA,TRBV29-1,TGCAGCGTTGAAGCGGGGCTACATGATGAGCAGTTCTTC,CSVEAGLHDEQFF
NA,TRBJ2-1,NA,TRBV28,TGTGCCAGCAGTTATGGGGCAAGGAATGAGCAGTTCTTC,CASSYGARNEQFF
TRBD1,TRBJ1-2,NA,TRBV20-1,TGCAGTGCTCATCCCCGACAGGGAGCTAACTATGGCTACACCTTC,CSAHPRQGANYGYTF
NA,TRBJ2-7,NA,TRBV4-2,TGTGCCAGCAGCCAAGCTCGTGCAGGGGAAGCCGAGCAGTACTTC,CASSQARAGEAEQYF
NA,TRBJ2-1,NA,TRBV4-1,TGCGCCAGCAGCCAGATAGGGGCCAATGAGCAGTTCTTC,CASSQIGANEQFF
NA,TRBJ2-6,NA,TRBV12-3/TRBV12-4,TGTGCCAGCAGTTTAGATTACAGGGTCCTCTCTGGGGCCAACGTCCTGACCTTC,CASSLDYRVLSGANVLTF
NA,TRBJ1-4,few,TRBV29-1,TGCGGCGCCCTATTGGGGGCTGGCGGTGAAAAACTGTTTTTT,CGALLGAGGEKLFF
NA,TRBJ1-2,NA,TRBV3-1,TGTGCCAGCAGCCAAGAATTCTCGGGCAGCTATGGCTACACCTTC,CASSQEFSGSYGYTF
TRBD2,TRBJ2-1,NA,TRBV7-8,TGTGCCAGCAGCTACGCGGGAGAATCCTACAATGAGCAGTTCTTC,CASSYAGESYNEQFF
NA,TRBJ2-5,few,TRBV10-2,TGCGCCAGCAGTGATCCGGCGGGATGGGAAGAGACCCAGTACTTC,CASSDPAGWEETQYF
TRBD1,TRBJ2-7,NA,TRBV12-3/TRBV12-4,TGTGCCAGCAGTTTAAGACTCCCGGACAGGATCTATAGTGGCGAGCAGCACTTC,CASSLRLPDRIYSGEQHF
NA,TRBJ1-3,NA,TRBV20-1,TGCAGTGCTAGAGATCCAAACACCATATATTTT,CSARDPNTIYF
NA,TRBJ2-7,NA,TRBV5-6,TGTGCCAGCAGCTTGGACATTATCTACGAGCAGTACTTC,CASSLDIIYEQYF
NA,TRBJ2-5,NA,TRBV7-9,TGTGCCAGCAGCTTAGTAGTGCCCGGTAACACCCAGTACTTC,CASSLVVPGNTQYF
TRBD1,TRBJ1-1,few,TRBV29-1,TGCAGCGCCGACCCGACAGGGGGCTTGAACACTGAAGCTTTCTTT,CSADPTGGLNTEAFF
NA,TRBJ1-5,NA,TRBV5-1,TGCGCCAGCAGCTTGGGGCCCACAAGTAGCAATCAGCCCCAGCATTTT,CASSLGPTSSNQPQHF
TRBD1,TRBJ1-4,few,TRBV28,TGTGCCAGCAGTTTAATGGCGGGACAGGCAAAACTGTTTTTT,CASSLMAGQAKLFF
TRBD1,TRBJ2-5,NA,TRBV27,TGTGCCAGCAGTCCCTTACCTATAAATATTTACAGGGGAGAGACCCAGTACTTC,CASSPLPINIYRGETQYF
NA,TRBJ2-7,NA,TRBV7-8,TGTGCCAGCAGCTTAGAGGGGGGGAGAGGGTACGAGCAGTACTTC,CASSLEGGRGYEQYF
NA,TRBJ1-2,few,TRBV20-1,TGCAGTGCTAGAGCCGGGGATCCTGGGGGATCCTCTGGCTACACCTTC,CSARAGDPGGSSGYTF
TRBD2,TRBJ2-5,NA,TRBV5-1,TGCGCCAGCAGCATCCTTAGCGGGAGCCAAGAGACCCAGTACTTC,CASSILSGSQETQYF
NA,TRBJ2-1,NA,TRBV29-1,TGCAGCGTTGATATAGTGTATGAGCAGTTCTTC,CSVDIVYEQFF
NA,TRBJ1-6,NA,TRBV4-2,TGTGCCAGCACCCCGGGACGGACGAATTCACCCCTCCACTTT,CASTPGRTNSPLHF
NA,TRBJ2-7,NA,TRBV28,TGTGCCAGCATCCCAGGGGCCGGGGGCTACGAGCAGTACTTC,CASIPGAGGYEQYF
TRBD1,TRBJ1-4,NA,TRBV6-9,TGTGCCAGCAGTAGCCGGACAGGGAGGTTAGAAAAACTGTTTTTT,CASSSRTGRLEKLFF
TRBD2,TRBJ2-5,NA,TRBV7-8,TGTGCCAGCAGCTCGAAGAGACTAGCGGCCCAAGAGACCCAGTACTTC,CASSSKRLAAQETQYF
NA,TRBJ2-5,NA,TRBV7-2,TGTGCCAGCACCCAACTAAGTAGGGGGGGATCTGAGACCCAGTACTTC,CASTQLSRGGSETQYF
NA,TRBJ1-4,NA,TRBV5-1,TGCGCCAGCAGGCTTGGGGGTTCTAATGAAAAACTGTTTTTT,CASRLGGSNEKLFF
NA,TRBJ2-1,few,TRBV7-2,TGTGCCAGCAGCTTAACGTCCGACCGCTATGAGCAGTTCTTC,CASSLTSDRYEQFF
NA,TRBJ1-2,few,TRBV5-1,TGCGCCAGCACCCTAGAACAGGGCCCATCTAACTATGGCCACACCTTC,CASTLEQGPSNYGHTF
TRBD2,TRBJ2-3,few,TRBV6-5,TGTGCCAGCAGTTACGGGTCTAGCGGACCTCACACAGATACGCAGTATTTT,CASSYGSSGPHTDTQYF
TRBD1,TRBJ2-5,NA,TRBV3-1,TGTGCCAGCAGCCAAAGGTATCGAACAGGGGAGAGAGAGACCCAGTACTTC,CASSQRYRTGERETQYF
TRBD1,TRBJ1-5,NA,TRBV6-2/TRBV6-3,TGTGCCAGCAAATTAGACAGGGAACAGCCCCAGCATTTT,CASKLDREQPQHF
NA,TRBJ1-1,few,TRBV11-1,TGTGCCAGCAGTCGAGGAGCGGGGGCCCAGAGGACTGAAGCTTTCTTT,CASSRGAGAQRTEAFF
TRBD2,TRBJ2-1,few,TRBV27,TGTGCCAGCAGTTTAGCGGCTAGCGGGGGGGCGAGTGAGCAGTTCTTC,CASSLAASGGASEQFF
NA,TRBJ2-5,NA,TRBV6-5,TGTGCCAGCAGGCCCGGACAGCAAGAGACCCAGTACTTC,CASRPGQQETQYF
NA,TRBJ1-5,NA,TRBV24-1,TGTGCCACCAGTGAAACAGGACGGGATCTACGGCAGCCCCAGCATTTT,CATSETGRDLRQPQHF
TRBD2,TRBJ2-1,few,TRBV4-3,TGCGCCAGCAGCCAACCATTTAGCGGGAGAGTCGACGAGCAGTTCTTC,CASSQPFSGRVDEQFF
NA,TRBJ1-4,few,TRBV6-6,TGTGCCAGCCGGGACCTCAAAAAACTGTTTTTT,CASRDLKKLFF
NA,TRBJ2-7,NA,TRBV20-1,TGCAGTGCTAGAAGCAGGGGCTACGAGCAGTACTTC,CSARSRGYEQYF
NA,TRBJ1-1,NA,TRBV12-3/TRBV12-4,TGTGCCAGCAGTTCCTTGGCCCCACCAAACACTGAAGCTTTCTTT,CASSSLAPPNTEAFF
NA,TRBJ1-6,few,TRBV3-1,TGTGCCAGCAGCCAAGGAAACCGGGCCTCTAATTCACCCCTCCACTTT,CASSQGNRASNSPLHF
NA,TRBJ1-5,few,TRBV25-1,TGTGCCAGCCTGACTTTAAAAGTCCCGGATAGCAATCAGCCCCAGCATTTT,CASLTLKVPDSNQPQHF
NA,TRBJ2-7,few,TRBV6-6,TGTGCCAGCAGTTCGGGGAAACCCTACGAGCAGTACTTC,CASSSGKPYEQYF